This TCR beta chain emerged from a study of blood T cell repertoires in COVID-19. Study-level information: T cells, B-cell-depleted T cells, or PBMCs provided the cDNA or gDNA that served as material.

CDR3 length: 15 residues. Trimming took 4 bases from V and 4 from J; bases not matched to a gene: 10. The germline gives CDR1 SGHRS, CDR2 YFSETQ. The assay was immunoSEQ multiplex PCR, and TCRdb's table has in-frame clones only and misses some. The profile shows some 200,000 clones, roughly 83% of them singletons. This clone was counted between two and nine times. The chain is built from TRBV5-1 and TRBJ1-1; TRBD1 matches at 7 bases. The receptor was isolated from a woman aged 40 to 49 with acute COVID-19. Sequencing used PBMCs or T cells enriched from blood (not recorded which). The chain's CDR3 is CASSLRGQVGTEAFF. CDR3 nucleotides: TGCGCCAGCAGCCTAAGAGGACAGGTGGGCACTGAAGCTTTCTTT.